The T cell receptor beta chain under discussion was sequenced for a study of blood T cells in healthy people across ages. In germline, CDR1 is SGHAT, CDR2 FQNNGV. This CDR3 is 16 amino acids long. V was trimmed by 1 base and J by 3 bases, leaving 13 bases between them. Each sample used at least 7 million PBMCs. Only a few counts were recorded for this clonotype. Its antigen is unidentified. Study results and caveats: Estimates of diversity drawn from one million T cells were considered underestimates.

Through a sample-barcoded 5' primer and a J-beta primer mix, a second PCR was run for about 6 to 12 cycles. Each cDNA molecule was tagged by a template-switch adaptor with 12 random nucleotides. TCRdb processed the 5' RACE reads anew with MiXCR; each CDR3 protein has one entry. The table records over a million distinct CDR3 sequences, about 42% of them present only once. The chain recombines TRBV11-2 with TRBJ2-1; weak D call: TRBD2 (6 bases). The sequenced material came from blood. This receptor was identified in a woman aged 18-29 years in good health. As DNA, the CDR3 is TGTGCCAGCAGCTTAGCGGGAGCCACCCTCTACAATGAGCAGTTCTTC. Translating gives CASSLAGATLYNEQFF.